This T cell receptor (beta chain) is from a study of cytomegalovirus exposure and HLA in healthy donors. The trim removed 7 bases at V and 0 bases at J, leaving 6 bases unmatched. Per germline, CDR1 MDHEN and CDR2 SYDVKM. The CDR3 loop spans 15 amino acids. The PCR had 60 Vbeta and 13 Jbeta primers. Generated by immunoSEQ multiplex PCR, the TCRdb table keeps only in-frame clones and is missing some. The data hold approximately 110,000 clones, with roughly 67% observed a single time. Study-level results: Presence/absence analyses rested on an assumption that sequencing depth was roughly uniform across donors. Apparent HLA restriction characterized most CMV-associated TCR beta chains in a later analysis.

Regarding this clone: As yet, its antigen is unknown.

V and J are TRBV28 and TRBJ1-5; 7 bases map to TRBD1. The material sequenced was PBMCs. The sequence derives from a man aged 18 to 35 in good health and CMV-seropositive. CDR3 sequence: CASTKTGHSNQPQHF. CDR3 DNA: TGTGCCAGCACCAAGACAGGGCATAGCAATCAGCCCCAGCATTTT.